Sequencing of this TCR beta chain was carried out in a study of radiation and T cells in renal cell carcinoma. Sequenced by immunoSEQ multiplex PCR; TCRdb stores in-frame clones only, minus some. The sample holds around 46,000 clones; approximately 80% are singletons and the top ten take 31%. Broader study findings: Pretreatment tumor biopsies were lacking, so baseline clonotypes are unknown. From baseline, blood top tumor clonotypes peaked at 2 weeks post-radiation.

This clone has a handful of counts. Its antigen is unknown. V was pared by 1 base and J by 2 bases, with 8 bases between. Germline CDR1 and CDR2: SEHNR and FQNEAQ (reference sequence). This CDR3 region has 14 residues. Time point indicated: baseline pretreatment blood. Treatment specified: 15 Gy SBRT to primary tumor, nephrectomy 4 weeks later. Blood was sampled at baseline, 2 weeks and 4 weeks after SBRT. This renal cell carcinoma was of the clear cell type. Here the sequenced sample was blood, taken from a patient whose treatment included radiotherapy and nephrectomy. The chain couples TRBV7-9 to TRBJ1-1, with unresolved D. The TCR comes from a woman between 65 and 79 years old with renal cell carcinoma. CDR3 sequence (DNA): TGTGCCAGCAGCTTAGGCTCAGTAAACACTGAAGCTTTCTTT. It translates to CASSLGSVNTEAFF.